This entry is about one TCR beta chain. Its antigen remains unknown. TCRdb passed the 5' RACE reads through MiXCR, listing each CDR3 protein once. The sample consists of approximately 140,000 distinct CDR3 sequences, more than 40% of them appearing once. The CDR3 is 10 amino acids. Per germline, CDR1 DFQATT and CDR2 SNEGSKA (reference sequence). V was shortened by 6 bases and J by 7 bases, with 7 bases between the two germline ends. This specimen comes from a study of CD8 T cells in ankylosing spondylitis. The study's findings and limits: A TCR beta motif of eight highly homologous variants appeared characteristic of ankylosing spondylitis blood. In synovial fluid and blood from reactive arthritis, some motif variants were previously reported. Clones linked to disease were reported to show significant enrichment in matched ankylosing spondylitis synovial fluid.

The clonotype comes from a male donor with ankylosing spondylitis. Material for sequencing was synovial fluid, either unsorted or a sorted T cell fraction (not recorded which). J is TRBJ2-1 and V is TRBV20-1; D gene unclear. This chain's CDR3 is CSAAVNEQFF. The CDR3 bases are TGCAGTGCGGCCGTGAATGAGCAGTTCTTC.